The clone carrying this T cell receptor beta chain occurred a few times. Its antigen is still unknown. This sample is part of a study of T-cell reconstitution after alpha-beta-depleted transplantation in children. Preparation of the TCRbeta library involved a method that used unique molecular identifiers. TCRdb re-analysed the PCR reads in MiXCR, keeping a single row per CDR3 protein. The table includes 500,000 to 750,000 distinct CDR3 sequences, approximately 30% detected once. Study results and caveats: In some patients, recipient T cells and intrathymic progenitors surviving conditioning explained high day-60 diversity. A year had passed since transplant, and T-cell counts and diversity by then came mostly from newly produced T cells. Expanded clones from the graft, numbering several hundred, reportedly supplied alpha-beta T cells about two months after transplant.

The CDR3 runs 13 residues. CDR1 is MDHEN, CDR2 SYDVKM, per germline. Trimming removed 8 bases from V and 6 bases from J; junction bases left unmatched: 7. V is TRBV28 and J is TRBJ2-3, with 8 positions matching TRBD1. The clonotype originates from a boy in the first two years of life with Wiskott-Aldrich syndrome, due to receive a stem cell transplant. The sample here was PBMCs, taken before TCRalphabeta/CD19-depleted stem cell transplant. The CDR3 is CASVDRVMDTQYF. The DNA of the CDR3 is TGTGCCAGCGTGGACAGGGTAATGGATACGCAGTATTTT.